The entry that follows covers one T cell receptor beta chain sequence. It has no known antigen specificity. The record has no base qualities; no much larger clone is one base away. This sample was taken from a study of tissue T cells after allogeneic stem cell transplantation (dated by TCRdb to 2021 to 2024). At the level of the whole study: When multiple samples of a tissue existed, pathologist review of H&E sections prioritized samples with histologically apparent lymphocytes for sequencing. TCR beta repertoires were profiled across many tissues obtained from research autopsies of patients with and without GVHD, as well as in mouse models of GVHD. On the human side, the study was prospective and observational, with no blinding or randomization. Study-wide findings and limitations: The study did not establish which tissue TCRs were alloreactive or antigen-specific, and some clones may have been host cells that persisted. Blood samples were not available from the non-GVHD comparator patients. A small and clinically heterogeneous patient cohort was studied, and sampling depth was acknowledged as a limitation. Few T cell clones were found to be shared across patients, but shared repertoire signatures across patients were revealed in a tissue-specific fashion by motif-based clustering. In both patients and mice, T cells from blood and spleen covered only a limited part of the TCR repertoire found in tissues. Within patients, how anatomically similar tissues were was a major factor shaping TCR repertoire composition, regardless of disease or transplant status.

The library was produced with the immunoSEQ multiplex PCR assay. TCRbeta CDR3 sequencing was performed at survey depth by Adaptive Biotechnologies, and CDR3 sequences, V/J genes, productive frequency and template counts were reported. Amplification of TCR beta CDR3 regions was performed from genomic DNA rather than from RNA. From the authors' description of their analysis: Pairwise repertoire overlap between tissues was quantified with Jensen-Shannon divergence, where 1 means complete divergence and 0 identical. Tissues were grouped by single-linkage agglomerative hierarchical clustering of pairwise JSD values, and the clustering results were shown as dendrograms. GLIPH2 was run on all patient samples with simulation_depth 1000, kmer_min_depth 3, cdr3_length_cutoff 8, keeping groups with more than two unique CDR3s. A standardized tissue-overlap score was calculated by extrapolating Jaccard GLIPH-group overlap across patients to a standard repertoire size of 1000 clones. Linear mixed-effect models, with tissue as a fixed effect and individual as a random effect, were used to test how diversity related to clinical or experimental variables. In its TCRdb copy, this immuneACCESS table keeps in-frame sequences only and misses some clones. Where compared with another copy, unresolved V genes explain less than half of these, and the others have no known cause. The V and J calls and clone size were taken over from that table, and D and trimming were inferred from the DNA. A total of about 10,000 clones appear in this sample, over 50% of them only once. Roughly 24% of the sample belongs to the ten largest clones.

This specimen's time point label, per the study, means: human tissue collected at research (rapid) autopsy. Three non-HCT comparator patients with other cancers, having at least five GI tract samples and no known GI disease at death, were selected retrospectively. Autopsy tissues included GI sites from esophagus to rectum, liver, skin and lymphoid organs including spleen, after a median post-mortem interval of around 9.1 hours. Autopsy specimens were bisected, with one portion flash-frozen in liquid nitrogen and the remainder formalin-fixed, and GI outer muscle layers were removed. Genomic DNA was extracted from frozen tissues using the Mag-Bind Blood & Tissue DNA HDQ 96 Kit on a Chemagic 360 or the DNeasy Blood & Tissue Kit. Because of concern about red blood cell contamination, extracted DNA underwent additional purification with the Genomic DNA Clean & Concentrator-25 kit. The V end loses 7 bases and the J end loses 1 base, and a stretch of 12 bases separates them. Taken from cysteine to phenylalanine, the CDR3 has 14 residues. Just the 42-base CDR3 DNA is kept, in frame starting at base 1. Based on the germline V gene (reference sequence), the CDR1 and CDR2 sequences are MNHNY and SVGAGI.

The rearranged segments are TRBV6-6 and TRBJ2-3; the D gene assignment is ambiguous. The specimen was tissue from the stomach, collected at autopsy. The sequence was obtained from a male donor aged 60 or over with lung cancer. For the CDR3, the sequence is CASTPYRRTDTQYF. The sequenced DNA is TGTGCCAGCACCCCTTACCGTCGCACAGATACGCAGTATTTT.